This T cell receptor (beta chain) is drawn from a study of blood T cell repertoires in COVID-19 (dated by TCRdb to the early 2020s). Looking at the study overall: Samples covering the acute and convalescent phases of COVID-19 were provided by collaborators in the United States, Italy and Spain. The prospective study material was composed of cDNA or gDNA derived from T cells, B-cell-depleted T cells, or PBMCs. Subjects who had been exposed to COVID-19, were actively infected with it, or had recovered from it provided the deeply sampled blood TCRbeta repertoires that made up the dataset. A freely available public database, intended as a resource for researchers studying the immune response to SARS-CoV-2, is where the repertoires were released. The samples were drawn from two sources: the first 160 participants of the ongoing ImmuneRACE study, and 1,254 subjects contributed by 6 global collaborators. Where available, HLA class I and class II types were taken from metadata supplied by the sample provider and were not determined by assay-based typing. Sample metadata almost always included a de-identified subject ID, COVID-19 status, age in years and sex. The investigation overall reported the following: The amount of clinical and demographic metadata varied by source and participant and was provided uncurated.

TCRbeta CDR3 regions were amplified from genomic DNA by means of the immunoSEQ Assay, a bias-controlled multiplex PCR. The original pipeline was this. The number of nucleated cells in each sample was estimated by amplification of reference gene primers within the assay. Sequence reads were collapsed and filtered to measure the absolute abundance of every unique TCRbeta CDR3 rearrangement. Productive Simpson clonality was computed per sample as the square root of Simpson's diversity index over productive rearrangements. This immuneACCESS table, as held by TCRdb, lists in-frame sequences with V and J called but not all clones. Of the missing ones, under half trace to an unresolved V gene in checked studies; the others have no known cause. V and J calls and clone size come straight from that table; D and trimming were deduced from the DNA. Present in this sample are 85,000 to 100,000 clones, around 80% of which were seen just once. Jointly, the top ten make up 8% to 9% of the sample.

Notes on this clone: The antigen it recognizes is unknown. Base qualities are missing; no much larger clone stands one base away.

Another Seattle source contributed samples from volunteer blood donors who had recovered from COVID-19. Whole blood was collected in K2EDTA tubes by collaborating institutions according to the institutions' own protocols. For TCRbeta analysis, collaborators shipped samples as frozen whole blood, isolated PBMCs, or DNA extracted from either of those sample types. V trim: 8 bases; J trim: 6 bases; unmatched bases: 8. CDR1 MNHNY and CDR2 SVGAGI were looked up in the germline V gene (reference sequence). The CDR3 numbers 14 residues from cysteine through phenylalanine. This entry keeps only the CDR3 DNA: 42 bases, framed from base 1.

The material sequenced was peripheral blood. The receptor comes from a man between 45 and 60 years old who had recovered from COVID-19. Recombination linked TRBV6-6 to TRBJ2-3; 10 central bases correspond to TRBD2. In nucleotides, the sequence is TGTGCCAGCGTCAGGACTAGCGGACTTGATACGCAGTATTTT. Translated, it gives CASVRTSGLDTQYF.